A selection of T cell receptor beta chains follows, all from one sample in a study of T cells in Graves' hyperthyroidism and ophthalmopathy. TCRdb reprocessed the multiplex PCR reads via MiXCR and lists one record per CDR3 protein. This table holds a few hundred thousand distinct CDR3 sequences, 15% found once. Sequences were obtained from blood. The receptor set was obtained from a woman between 25 and 40 years old with Graves' hyperthyroidism. The conserved cysteine and the conserved F or W are not part of the CDR3 here. The order of the fields is V gene, J gene, CDR3 protein.

>TRBV5-8|TRBJ2-2
ASSLVKGAGTGELF
>TRBV12-3/TRBV12-4|TRBJ2-3
ASGTGHSTDTQY
>TRBV11-2|TRBJ2-3
ASSIGLADTQY
>TRBV19|TRBJ1-5
ASSEQGRNNQPQH
>TRBV24-1|TRBJ2-1
ATSDTTGAPYNEQF
>TRBV18|TRBJ1-5
ASSGEAIDQPQH
>TRBV11-2|TRBJ2-2
ASTRRGAGELF
>TRBV12-3/TRBV12-4|TRBJ2-1
ASSFRGAEQF
>TRBV5-1|TRBJ2-5
ASSLLGQLQETQY
>TRBV6-1|TRBJ2-5
ASSEGQGFKETQY
>TRBV29-1|TRBJ1-2
SVGGAGVNYGYT
>TRBV5-1|TRBJ2-5
ASSFGREGETQY
>TRBV20-1|TRBJ2-7
SARDGMFSYEQY
>TRBV9|TRBJ2-1
ASSAGQKASGSSYNEQF
>TRBV28|TRBJ2-5
ASTLAGVETQY
>TRBV5-1|TRBJ2-5
ASSSNTGGGEETQY
>TRBV29-1|TRBJ2-5
SVDRVGETQY
>TRBV4-1|TRBJ2-1
ASSQERPGEQF
>TRBV28|TRBJ2-2
ASSLIGQANTGELF
>TRBV18|TRBJ2-2
ASYAGQNTGELF
>TRBV20-1|TRBJ2-7
SASLREKVSYEQY
>TRBV15|TRBJ2-3
ATSRELNSDTQY
>TRBV3-1|TRBJ2-7
ASSLRYPGQGDNEQY
>TRBV20-1|TRBJ2-1
SALGGREVSYNEQF
>TRBV7-8|TRBJ2-1
ASSLARVGGYNEQF
>TRBV7-2|TRBJ2-2
ASSLEERGELF
>TRBV2|TRBJ2-7
ASCRDRGSYEQY
>TRBV18|TRBJ1-1
ASSPPLVKLNTEAF
>TRBV2|TRBJ2-2
ASLDRGAGELF
>TRBV7-8|TRBJ2-7
ASSLIASAAYEQY
>TRBV27|TRBJ1-5
ASSLLGDQPQH
>TRBV28|TRBJ2-7
ASSPSGRGRSYEQY
>TRBV4-1|TRBJ1-1
ASSHSTGGFETEAF
>TRBV6-1|TRBJ2-5
ASSGQGAGETQY
>TRBV18|TRBJ2-7
ASRRIGDEQY
>TRBV7-9|TRBJ2-2
ASSLEGQSSGELF
>TRBV2|TRBJ1-5
ASSGLGSNQPQH
>TRBV28|TRBJ1-2
ASSPRTSNYGYT
>TRBV5-1|TRBJ1-1
ASSLEGLDYTEAF
>TRBV3-1|TRBJ1-4
ASSLLTGEKLF
>TRBV29-1|TRBJ2-7
SVLPGLASYEQY
>TRBV10-3|TRBJ1-5
AISGGTMVSNQPQH
>TRBV2|TRBJ2-3
ASNGGQGAADTQY
>TRBV20-1|TRBJ2-7
SAIPPPPSEQY
>TRBV15|TRBJ2-1
ATGVEGGGPGNEQF
>TRBV12-3/TRBV12-4|TRBJ2-5
ASSPPPEFKTQY
>TRBV30|TRBJ2-1
AWSVRTGNEQF
>TRBV6-1|TRBJ1-5
ASSGVRGGLNQPQH
>TRBV20-1|TRBJ2-2
SASGMGRITGELF
>TRBV4-1|TRBJ2-5
ASSQGLAAVGETQY
>TRBV5-6|TRBJ1-5
ASSSRQAVKNQPQH
>TRBV29-1|TRBJ1-1
SVVVAGGTEAF
>TRBV5-1|TRBJ2-1
ASSLGLAGGPAEQF
>TRBV11-2|TRBJ2-2
ASSPGRTSTGELF
>TRBV6-5|TRBJ1-1
ASSYSAGMNTEAF
>TRBV7-3|TRBJ2-1
ASSSVDQKHNEQF
>TRBV20-1|TRBJ1-3
SAPGYGNTIY